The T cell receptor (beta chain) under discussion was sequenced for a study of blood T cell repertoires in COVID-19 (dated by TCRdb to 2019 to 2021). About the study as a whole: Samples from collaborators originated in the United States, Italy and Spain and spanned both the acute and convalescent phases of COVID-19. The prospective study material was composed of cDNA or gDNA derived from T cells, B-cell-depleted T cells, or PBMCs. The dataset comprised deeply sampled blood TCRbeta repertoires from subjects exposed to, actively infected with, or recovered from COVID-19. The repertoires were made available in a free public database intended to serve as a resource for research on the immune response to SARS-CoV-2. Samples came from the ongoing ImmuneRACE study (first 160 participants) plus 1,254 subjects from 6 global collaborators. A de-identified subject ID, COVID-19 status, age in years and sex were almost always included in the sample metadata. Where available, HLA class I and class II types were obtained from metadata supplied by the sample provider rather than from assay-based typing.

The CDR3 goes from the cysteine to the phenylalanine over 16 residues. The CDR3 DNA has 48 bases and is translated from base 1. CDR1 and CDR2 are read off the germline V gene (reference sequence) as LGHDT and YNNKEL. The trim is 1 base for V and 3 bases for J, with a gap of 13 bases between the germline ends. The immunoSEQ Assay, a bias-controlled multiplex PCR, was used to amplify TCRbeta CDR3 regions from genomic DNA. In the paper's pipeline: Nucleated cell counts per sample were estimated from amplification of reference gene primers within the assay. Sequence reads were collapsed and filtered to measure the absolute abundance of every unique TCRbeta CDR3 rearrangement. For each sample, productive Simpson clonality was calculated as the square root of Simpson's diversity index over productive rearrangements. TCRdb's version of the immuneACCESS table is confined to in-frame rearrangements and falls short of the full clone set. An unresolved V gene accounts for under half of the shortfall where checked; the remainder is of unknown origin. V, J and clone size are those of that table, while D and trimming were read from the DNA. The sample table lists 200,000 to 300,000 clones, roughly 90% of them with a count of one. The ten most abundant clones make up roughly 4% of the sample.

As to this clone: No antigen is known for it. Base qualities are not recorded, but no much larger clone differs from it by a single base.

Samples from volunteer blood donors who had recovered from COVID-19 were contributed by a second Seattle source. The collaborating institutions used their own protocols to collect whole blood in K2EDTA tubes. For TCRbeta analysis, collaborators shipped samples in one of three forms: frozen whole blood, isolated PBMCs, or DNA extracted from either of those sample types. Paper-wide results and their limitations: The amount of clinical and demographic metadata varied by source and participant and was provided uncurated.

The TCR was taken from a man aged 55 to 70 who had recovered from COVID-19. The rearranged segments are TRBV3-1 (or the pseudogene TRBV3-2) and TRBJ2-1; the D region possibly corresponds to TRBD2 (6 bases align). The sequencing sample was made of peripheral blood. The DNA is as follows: TGTGCCAGCAGCCAAGGACCCGGCGGGATCTACAATGAGCAGTTCTTC. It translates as CASSQGPGGIYNEQFF.